The rows below give T cell receptor beta chains drawn from one sample of a study of cytomegalovirus exposure and HLA in healthy donors. Assay used: immunoSEQ multiplex PCR; TCRdb lists only in-frame clones, some missing. This sample has over 150,000 clones, with 86% found just once. The sequencing input was PBMCs. The receptor set was obtained from a woman aged 25 to 45 in good health and CMV-seronegative. Both conserved end residues are part of each CDR3. A D gene is named only where the DNA matches it firmly. Size is omitted from some rows. Given values are once, few, many or a class for expanded clones.

J: TRBJ2-3; D: NA; size: NA; V: TRBV10-3; CDR3: CAITLGQDTTDTQYF; DNA: TGTGCCATCACCCTGGGACAAGATACAACAGATACGCAGTATTTT
J: TRBJ2-7; D: NA; size: once; V: TRBV7-2; CDR3: CASSNRVGHLDYEQYF; DNA: TGTGCCAGCAGCAATAGGGTTGGACACCTAGACTACGAGCAGTACTTC
J: TRBJ1-1; D: TRBD1; size: NA; V: TRBV15; CDR3: CATSRGQVDTEAFF; DNA: TGTGCCACCAGCCGCGGACAGGTGGACACTGAAGCTTTCTTT
J: TRBJ1-6; D: NA; size: NA; V: TRBV28; CDR3: CASIRGDSPLHF; DNA: TGTGCCAGCATTAGGGGGGATTCACCCCTCCACTTT
J: TRBJ2-7; D: TRBD1; size: NA; V: TRBV7-9; CDR3: CASSSDRGRIEQYF; DNA: TGTGCCAGCAGCTCGGACAGGGGAAGAATCGAGCAGTACTTC
J: TRBJ2-3; D: TRBD2; size: NA; V: TRBV14; CDR3: CASSQVARTSGRFTDTQYF; DNA: TGTGCCAGCAGCCAAGTTGCCCGGACTAGCGGGAGGTTCACAGATACGCAGTATTTT
J: TRBJ1-4; D: NA; size: NA; V: TRBV2; CDR3: CASTREVATNEKLFF; DNA: TGTGCCAGCACCAGGGAGGTAGCAACTAATGAAAAACTGTTTTTT
J: TRBJ2-7; D: NA; size: few; V: TRBV6-1; CDR3: CASSGTVYYEQYF; DNA: TGTGCCAGCAGCGGAACGGTGTACTACGAGCAGTACTTC
J: TRBJ2-7; D: NA; size: NA; V: TRBV4-3; CDR3: CASSQGRTPPYEQYF; DNA: TGCGCCAGCAGCCAAGGGAGGACCCCACCCTACGAGCAGTACTTC
J: TRBJ1-2; D: TRBD1; size: NA; V: TRBV5-1; CDR3: CASSLGTGGVRGYTF; DNA: TGCGCCAGCAGCTTGGGGACAGGGGGCGTCCGAGGCTACACCTTC
J: TRBJ2-2; D: NA; size: NA; V: TRBV11-2; CDR3: CASSTRTHSNTGELFF; DNA: TGTGCCAGCAGCACCCGGACACACTCGAACACCGGGGAGCTGTTTTTT
J: TRBJ2-3; D: NA; size: NA; V: TRBV4-2; CDR3: CASSQRASSTDTQYF; DNA: TGTGCCAGCAGCCAGAGAGCGTCTAGCACAGATACGCAGTATTTT
J: TRBJ2-3; D: TRBD2; size: NA; V: TRBV5-4; CDR3: CASSVSGGGASTDTQYF; DNA: TGTGCCAGCAGCGTTAGCGGGGGTGGGGCTAGCACAGATACGCAGTATTTT
J: TRBJ2-3; D: TRBD2; size: NA; V: TRBV5-6; CDR3: CASSWTSLTDTQYF; DNA: TGTGCCAGCAGCTGGACTAGCCTCACAGATACGCAGTATTTT
J: TRBJ2-2; D: TRBD2; size: NA; V: TRBV10-3; CDR3: CAIRGTSGGPGELFF; DNA: TGTGCCATCAGGGGGACTAGCGGGGGCCCCGGGGAGCTGTTTTTT
J: TRBJ2-7; D: NA; size: few; V: TRBV11-3; CDR3: CASSLTSTYEQYF; DNA: TGTGCCAGCAGCTTGACGTCCACGTACGAGCAGTACTTC
J: TRBJ2-1; D: NA; size: NA; V: TRBV27; CDR3: CASSSLGRGREEQFF; DNA: TGTGCCAGCAGTTCCCTAGGGAGGGGGCGTGAGGAGCAGTTCTTC
J: TRBJ2-5; D: NA; size: NA; V: TRBV5-1; CDR3: CASSLGGQSWETQYF; DNA: TGCGCCAGCAGCTTGGGTGGACAGTCCTGGGAGACCCAGTACTTC
J: TRBJ1-5; D: TRBD1; size: NA; V: TRBV7-3; CDR3: CASSLTTIPRTGVLSNQPQHF; DNA: TGTGCCAGCAGCTTAACGACCATCCCGCGGACAGGGGTCCTGAGCAATCAGCCCCAGCATTTT
J: TRBJ1-1; D: TRBD1; size: once; V: TRBV5-6; CDR3: CASSLRLTGGENTEAFF; DNA: TGTGCCAGCAGCTTGCGTTTGACAGGGGGGGAGAACACTGAAGCTTTCTTT
J: TRBJ2-1; D: NA; size: NA; V: TRBV28; CDR3: CASSSPVGVVGHYEQFF; DNA: TGTGCCAGCAGTTCACCGGTAGGGGTCGTTGGGCACTATGAGCAGTTCTTC
J: TRBJ1-2; D: NA; size: NA; V: TRBV2; CDR3: CASIPSGGGFQGNGYTF; DNA: TGTGCCAGCATTCCATCAGGAGGGGGGTTCCAGGGTAATGGCTACACCTTC
J: TRBJ2-7; D: TRBD2; size: NA; V: TRBV19; CDR3: CASSRAGGPYEQYF; DNA: TGTGCCAGTAGTAGAGCGGGAGGGCCTTACGAGCAGTACTTC
J: TRBJ2-1; D: NA; size: once; V: TRBV27; CDR3: CASRRGPKYNEQFF; DNA: TGTGCCAGCAGACGAGGGCCAAAATACAATGAGCAGTTCTTC
J: TRBJ2-7; D: TRBD1; size: NA; V: TRBV18; CDR3: CASSSRDRGYYEQYF; DNA: TGTGCCAGCTCGAGCCGGGACAGGGGTTACTACGAGCAGTACTTC
J: TRBJ2-7; D: TRBD2; size: NA; V: TRBV4-1; CDR3: CATGQAGKAYEQYF; DNA: TGCGCCACCGGCCAAGCGGGGAAAGCCTACGAGCAGTACTTC
J: TRBJ2-7; D: NA; size: NA; V: TRBV19; CDR3: CASSIGRSLGEQYF; DNA: TGTGCCAGTAGTATAGGGCGATCCTTAGGGGAGCAGTACTTC
J: TRBJ2-2; D: NA; size: NA; V: TRBV6-5; CDR3: CASSGTGELFF; DNA: TGTGCCAGCTCAGGCACCGGGGAGCTGTTTTTT
J: TRBJ2-7; D: TRBD1; size: NA; V: TRBV19; CDR3: CATRDRWTVGEQYF; DNA: TGTGCCACCCGGGACAGGTGGACCGTAGGCGAGCAGTACTTC
J: TRBJ2-7; D: NA; size: NA; V: TRBV6-1; CDR3: CASSEYRGGEQYF; DNA: TGTGCCAGCAGTGAATACCGGGGCGGCGAGCAGTACTTC
J: TRBJ2-7; D: TRBD2; size: NA; V: TRBV18; CDR3: CASSPASGTYEQYF; DNA: TGTGCCAGCTCACCAGCCAGCGGGACGTACGAGCAGTACTTC
J: TRBJ1-2; D: TRBD1; size: few; V: TRBV7-6; CDR3: CASSLTRGQYTF; DNA: TGTGCCAGCAGCCTTACCAGGGGGCAATACACCTTC
J: TRBJ2-4; D: NA; size: NA; V: TRBV7-9; CDR3: CASSIPKDIQYF; DNA: TGTGCCAGCAGTATTCCTAAGGACATTCAGTACTTC